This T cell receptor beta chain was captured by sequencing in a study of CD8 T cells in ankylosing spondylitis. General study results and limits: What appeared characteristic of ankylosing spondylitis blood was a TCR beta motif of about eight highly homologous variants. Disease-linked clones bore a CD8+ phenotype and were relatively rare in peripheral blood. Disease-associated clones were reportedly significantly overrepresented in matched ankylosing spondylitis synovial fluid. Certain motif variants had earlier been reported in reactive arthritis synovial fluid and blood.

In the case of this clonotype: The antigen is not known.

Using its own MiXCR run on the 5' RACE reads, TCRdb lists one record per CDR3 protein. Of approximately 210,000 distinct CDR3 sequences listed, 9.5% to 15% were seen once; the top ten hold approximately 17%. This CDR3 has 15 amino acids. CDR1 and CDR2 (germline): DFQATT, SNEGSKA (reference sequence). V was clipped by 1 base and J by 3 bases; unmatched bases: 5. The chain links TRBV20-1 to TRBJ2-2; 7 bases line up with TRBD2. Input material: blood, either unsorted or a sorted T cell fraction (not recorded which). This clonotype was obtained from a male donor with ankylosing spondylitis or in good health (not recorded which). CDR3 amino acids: CSARVNGRYTGELFF. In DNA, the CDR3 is TGCAGTGCTAGAGTGAACGGGAGGTACACCGGGGAGCTGTTTTTT.